The sequence of this T cell receptor (beta chain) was determined in a study of cytomegalovirus exposure and HLA in healthy donors. Whole-study results and caveats: Earlier analysis found most TCR beta V segments productive about 87% or about 30% of the time.

In the PCR, 60 Vbeta and 13 Jbeta primers were used. The method was immunoSEQ multiplex PCR; TCRdb's version includes in-frame clones alone and lacks a portion of them. The table includes around 140,000 clones, roughly 71% detected once. As for this clone: The antigen is not known.

The source material was PBMCs. The receptor comes from a woman aged 40 to 50 in good health and CMV-seronegative.

CDR3 nucleotide sequence: TGTGCCAGCAGCAGGGAGGGGGTTAATGAGCAGTTCTTC. Translating it yields CASSREGVNEQFF. The gene calls are TRBV13 and TRBJ2-1, with D maybe TRBD2 (7 bases). In germline, CDR1 is PRHDT, CDR2 FYEKMQ (reference sequence). Trimming removed 5 bases at V and 7 bases at J, with 12 bases between. CDR3 length equals 13 residues.